These 20 T cell receptor beta chains were all obtained from the same sample, sequenced in a study of shared clonotypes between healthy human individuals. TCRdb's copy holds only in-frame clones and misses some; the assay was immunoSEQ multiplex PCR. The top ten hold approximately 0.39% of the sample, which has some 2,500,000 clones, 85% to 95% seen once. The sequencing sample was made of naive CD4+ T cells from PBMCs. Documented subset: CD45RA+ positively selected. The origin of the receptors is a man younger than 30 in good health. Some clones in this sample may be carry-over from other donors' samples.

The J gene is TRBJ2-7, the V gene TRBV9; D perhaps matches TRBD1 (6 bases). CDR1 and CDR2 (germline): SGDLS, YYNGEE. Trimming left V 4 bases short and J 3 bases short, with 17 bases between. This CDR3 has 15 residues. This CDR3 reads CASSSKTGPDYEQYF. The CDR3 bases are TGTGCCAGCAGCTCGAAGACAGGTCCGGACTACGAGCAGTACTTC.

The chain is built from TRBV5-4 and TRBJ1-2; D not resolved. Germline assignment: CDR1 SGHNT and CDR2 YYREEE (reference sequence). Trimming cost V 1 base and J 3 bases, with 10 bases left between them. The CDR3 has 14 residues. The CDR3 DNA follows: TGTGCCAGCAGCTTGAGGGCCGGCGACTATGGCTACACCTTC. This codes for CASSLRAGDYGYTF.

V gene TRBV19 combines with J gene TRBJ1-1; D is possibly TRBD1 (5 bases). The CDR3 runs 16 residues. Trimming took off 7 bases at V and 6 bases at J, with 24 bases between the two ends. From germline, CDR1 is LNHDA and CDR2 SQIVND (reference sequence). The CDR3 nucleotides are TGTGCCAGTATGGGGCCGTTACGGGAAAGCAGGGCTGAAGCTTTCTTT. This sequence encodes CASMGPLRESRAEAFF.

This chain links TRBV6-1 with TRBJ1-5, with D unresolved. Trimming stripped 0 bases from V and 3 bases from J, with 6 bases between. The CDR3 covers 14 residues. Germline lookup yields CDR1 MNHNS and CDR2 SASEGT. The CDR3 spells CASSEAGLNQPQHF. In DNA, the CDR3 is TGTGCCAGCAGTGAAGCCGGACTCAATCAGCCCCAGCATTTT.

The rearrangement links TRBV5-1 to TRBJ2-5; 7 bases align to TRBD2. Judging by the DNA end, TRBJ2-7 fits better; the J call may be wrong. The CDR3 covers 14 residues. The V gene's germline CDR1 is SGHRS and CDR2 YFSETQ. Written as DNA, the CDR3 is TGCGCCAGCAGCCCTGGGACTACTTCCTACGAGCAGTACTTC. Translation gives CASSPGTTSYEQYF.

This chain joins TRBV7-3 and TRBJ2-4, with D hard to call. This CDR3 has 12 amino acids. Germline lookup yields CDR1 SGHTA and CDR2 FQGTGA. The germline V and J ends were trimmed by 5 bases and 10 bases, with 12 bases remaining between them. CDR3 in DNA: TGTGCCAGCAGCCCCCCGGCTGGTATTCAGTACTTC. Residues: CASSPPAGIQYF.

The CDR3 reads CASSSERPLLGEKLFF. DNA for the CDR3: TGTGCCAGCAGCTCCGAACGGCCACTCCTCGGGGAAAAACTGTTTTTT. The V and J genes are TRBV7-9 and TRBJ1-4; no clear D gene. From germline, CDR1 is SEHNR and CDR2 FQNEAQ (reference sequence). Trimming removed 4 bases at V and 8 bases at J, with 20 bases between. The CDR3 loop spans 16 amino acids. Full variable domain (rest looked up from reference TRBV7-9 and TRBJ1-4): DTGVSQNPRHKITKRGQNVTFRCDPISEHNRLYWYRQTLGQGPEFLTYFQNEAQLEKSRLLSDRFSAERPKGSFSTLEIQRTEQGDSAMYLCASSSERPLLGEKLFFGSGTQLSVL.

J is TRBJ2-7 and V is TRBV7-3, with 7 bases identical to TRBD2. Trimming removed 7 bases from V and 3 bases from J; junction bases left unmatched: 15. The CDR3 is 16 amino acids. Germline CDR1 is SGHTA and CDR2 is FQGTGA. CDR3 region: CASTPSGGGDDYEQYF. DNA for the CDR3: TGTGCCAGCACCCCATCGGGGGGTGGGGATGACTACGAGCAGTACTTC.

This sequence joins TRBV2 and TRBJ1-5; TRBD1 matches at 7 bases. CDR3 length: 14 residues. Germline trimming cut 5 bases from V and 4 bases from J; bases unmatched to any gene: 5. Germline-derived CDR1 and CDR2 are SNHLY and FYNNEI. The CDR3 nucleotides are TGTGCCAGCAGTAAGGACAGGTTGAATCAGCCCCAGCATTTT. It specifies CASSKDRLNQPQHF.

The chain carries TRBV4-2 and TRBJ2-3; 10 bases fit TRBD1. This CDR3 comprises 14 residues. CDR1 LGHNA and CDR2 YNFKEQ come from the germline V gene. Unmatched junction bases numbered 1, after V lost 4 bases and J lost 3 bases. CDR3: CASSRDRGTDTQYF. The CDR3 DNA sequence: TGTGCCAGCAGCCGGGACAGGGGTACAGATACGCAGTATTTT.

The chain links TRBV7-9 to TRBJ2-5; maybe TRBD2 (5 bases). The germline V gene has CDR1 SEHNR and CDR2 FQNEAQ (reference sequence). This CDR3 contains 13 residues. V lost 2 bases and J lost 5, with 9 bases in between. The CDR3 reads CASSLSAGETQYF. Written as DNA, the CDR3 is TGTGCCAGCAGCTTAAGTGCGGGTGAGACCCAGTACTTC.

The genes are TRBV5-4 and TRBJ1-5; D ambiguous. Germline V gives CDR1 SGHNT, CDR2 YYREEE (reference sequence). The V end lost 1 base, the J end lost 3 bases, and 5 bases lay between the germline ends. This CDR3 contains 13 residues. CDR3 nucleotide sequence: TGTGCCAGCAGCTTGTTTGACAATCAGCCCCAGCATTTT. Translating it yields CASSLFDNQPQHF.

This clone was seen just once. In the same sample, other DNA sequences code for this CDR3. The chain couples TRBV7-9 to TRBJ2-3; perhaps TRBD1 as D (6 bases). The V end was cut by 5 bases, the J end by 6 bases, with 18 bases between. Germline loops: CDR1 SEHNR, CDR2 FQNEAQ (reference sequence). CDR3 length equals 15 residues. CDR3 protein: CASSPLAGAGDTQYF. The CDR3 DNA follows: TGTGCCAGCAGCCCACTGGCAGGGGCTGGGGATACGCAGTATTTT.

The genes are TRBV29-1 and TRBJ1-1; the D is unclear. The CDR3 has 14 residues. Germline CDR1 SQVTM, CDR2 ANQGSEA. The V end was cut by 5 bases, the J end by 7 bases, with 20 bases between. CDR3 nucleotides: TGCAGCGTTCTCTCTATCAGCCCGGCCGGTGAAGCTTTCTTT. It translates to CSVLSISPAGEAFF. Variable domain in full (rest from reference TRBV29-1 and TRBJ1-1): SAVISQKPSRDICQRGTSLTIQCQVDSQVTMMFWYRQQPGQSLTLIATANQGSEATYESGFVIDKFPISRPNLTFSTLTVSNMSPEDSSIYLCSVLSISPAGEAFFGQGTRLTVV.

This rearrangement joins TRBV5-4 to TRBJ2-3, with TRBD2 identical over 11 bases. The CDR3 is 18 residues long. The germline gives CDR1 SGHNT, CDR2 YYREEE (reference sequence). J lost 8 bases, V lost 2 bases, and 16 bases had no gene match. The CDR3 DNA is TGTGCCAGCAGCTTACCCCCGGGACTAGCGGTACCTGGGGGTACGCAGTATTTT. Its protein is CASSLPPGLAVPGGTQYF.

The J gene is TRBJ2-7, the V gene TRBV5-8, with a weak D call TRBD1 (5 bases). This CDR3 has 13 residues. V was pared by 0 bases and J by 3 bases, with 7 bases between. CDR1 and CDR2 (germline): SGHTS, YDEGEE. The CDR3 loop is CASSLGQHYEQYF. Written as DNA, the CDR3 is TGTGCCAGCAGCTTGGGACAGCACTACGAGCAGTACTTC.

The J gene is TRBJ2-5, the V gene TRBV28; 7 nucleotides line up with TRBD2. The V and J ends lost 5 bases and 3 bases, in that order; junction bases with no gene match: 9. CDR1 is MDHEN, CDR2 SYDVKM, per germline. This CDR3 is 15 amino acids long. The CDR3 is CASSPPGLQKETQYF. Here the CDR3 DNA reads TGTGCCAGCAGTCCTCCGGGACTACAGAAAGAGACCCAGTACTTC.

As regards this clone: This sample includes further DNA sequences coding for the same CDR3. The chain is built from TRBV5-1 and TRBJ1-5; no definite D call. This CDR3 is built from 13 residues. V lost 0 bases and J 5 bases, leaving 6 bases between the germline ends. Germline V gene sequence: CDR1 SGHRS, CDR2 YFSETQ. In DNA form, the CDR3 reads TGCGCCAGCAGCTTGGGGGCTGATCAGCCCCAGCATTTT. Its translation is CASSLGADQPQHF.

The genes are TRBV11-2 and TRBJ2-7; 7 positions agree with TRBD1. The V and J ends lost 7 bases and 1 base, in that order; junction bases with no gene match: 4. The length of the CDR3 is 13 residues. Germline values: CDR1 SGHAT, CDR2 FQNNGV. The CDR3 here is CASTLTGSYEQYF. DNA of the CDR3: TGTGCCAGCACCCTGACAGGGTCCTACGAGCAGTACTTC.

This rearrangement joins TRBV6-1 to TRBJ2-7; D is tentatively TRBD1 or TRBD2 (5 bases each). Germline CDR1 is MNHNS and CDR2 is SASEGT. CDR3 length: 13 amino acids. The V gene lost 6 bases and the J gene lost 6 bases, with 15 bases spanning the gap. CDR3 nucleotides: TGTGCCAGCAGGGGGACCCCTGCCGCCGAGCAGTACTTC. Protein product: CASRGTPAAEQYF.